A selection of T cell receptor beta chains follows, all from one sample in a study of T-cell memory formation after mild COVID-19. From the 5' RACE reads, TCRdb called clonotypes with MiXCR, one entry per CDR3 protein. The data contain 250,000 to 350,000 distinct CDR3 sequences, approximately 19% of them seen just once; the ten biggest clones take up 21%. Sequencing input: PBMCs or a T cell subset sorted from them (not recorded which). The receptor source for this set is a man aged 18 to 35 who had mild COVID-19 (a few samples of this study predate the infection). Cell type and time point are not known. Both conserved end residues are part of each CDR3. A D gene is named only where the DNA matches it firmly. Not all rows give a size; the values are once, few, many and, for expanded clones, a class.

NA,TRBV10-3,TRBJ2-1,NA,TGTGCCATCAGTGCAGAGCTCAATGAGCAGTTCTTC,CAISAELNEQFF
many,TRBV7-9,TRBJ2-3,NA,TGTGCCAGCAGCTTTGCGGGGGCAGGAGATACGCAGTATTTT,CASSFAGAGDTQYF
few,TRBV5-4,TRBJ2-2,TRBD1,TGTGCCAGCAGCTTAGGACAGGGCGTAAGGACCGGGGAGCTGTTTTTT,CASSLGQGVRTGELFF
NA,TRBV3-1,TRBJ1-6,NA,TGTGCCAGCAGCCAAGGACACCCTAATTCACCCCTCCACTTT,CASSQGHPNSPLHF
few,TRBV7-9,TRBJ2-7,NA,TGTGCCAGCAGCATGGAGAACTACGAGCAGTACTTC,CASSMENYEQYF
few,TRBV5-1,TRBJ2-2,NA,TGCGCCAGCAGCTTTCCCGCCAGGAACACCGGGGAGCTGTTTTTT,CASSFPARNTGELFF
few,TRBV4-1,TRBJ1-1,NA,TGCGCCAGCAGCCATCATGGGGCCATCGGGGGGACGAACACTGAAGCTTTCTTT,CASSHHGAIGGTNTEAFF
once,TRBV5-6,TRBJ1-2,NA,TGTGCCAGCAGCCGAACCCTTGGCTACACCTTC,CASSRTLGYTF
few,TRBV9,TRBJ2-3,NA,TGTGCCAGCAGCCCGGACAGAACCACAGATACGCAGTATTTT,CASSPDRTTDTQYF
few,TRBV7-2,TRBJ2-3,NA,TGTGCCAGCAGCTTAGTAGGGCCAGATACGCAGTATTTT,CASSLVGPDTQYF
NA,TRBV9,TRBJ1-1,NA,TGTGCCAGCAGCCCGGGGTCGAAGAACACTGAAGCTTTCTTT,CASSPGSKNTEAFF
few,TRBV5-1,TRBJ2-2,TRBD1,TGCGCCAGCAGCTTGGGACAGGGTCCCGGCGCCGGGGAGCTGTTTTTT,CASSLGQGPGAGELFF
few,TRBV27,TRBJ1-2,NA,TGTGCCAGCAGTTTATCCGGGGGTTACGGCTACACCTTC,CASSLSGGYGYTF
NA,TRBV29-1,TRBJ1-2,NA,TGCAGCGTCCCAGGAGGGTTTATGGAGGGCTACACCTTC,CSVPGGFMEGYTF
once,TRBV25-1,TRBJ2-7,TRBD1,TGTGCCAGCACCGACAGGGGGAAAAAATACGAGCAGTACTTC,CASTDRGKKYEQYF
NA,TRBV12-5,TRBJ2-5,TRBD1,TGTGCTAGTGGCCGACAGGGCGCAGAGACCCAGTACTTC,CASGRQGAETQYF
NA,TRBV5-1,TRBJ2-5,TRBD2,TGCGCCAGCAGCCGCGGGACTAGCGAGGAGACCCAGTACTTC,CASSRGTSEETQYF
NA,TRBV7-2,TRBJ2-7,NA,TGTGCCAGCAGCTTAGCTGGCGGGGGCCAATACGAGCAGTACTTC,CASSLAGGGQYEQYF
few,TRBV10-3,TRBJ1-5,NA,TGTGCCATCAGTGAGGTTTCAGGGCGCCAGCCCCAGCATTTT,CAISEVSGRQPQHF
NA,TRBV6-5,TRBJ2-2,TRBD2,TGTGCCAGCAGATCCAGCGGGGGGGCCGGGGAGCTGTTTTTT,CASRSSGGAGELFF
few,TRBV7-8,TRBJ1-1,TRBD1,TGTGCCAGCAGCTCCGGGACAGGGGGCTACACTGAAGCTTTCTTT,CASSSGTGGYTEAFF
NA,TRBV6-1,TRBJ2-3,TRBD2,TGTGCCAGCAGTGAAATCCGGACTAGCGGGGCCCTCACTTTT,CASSEIRTSGALTF
few,TRBV12-3/TRBV12-4,TRBJ2-3,TRBD1,TGTGCCAGCAGGTGGACAGGGGGCGTAGATACGCAGTATTTT,CASRWTGGVDTQYF
NA,TRBV5-6,TRBJ2-3,TRBD2,TGTGCCAGCAGCTTTCGGGGGGAGAGGACAGATACGCAGTATTTT,CASSFRGERTDTQYF
few,TRBV5-1,TRBJ2-2,TRBD1,TGCGCCAGCCGACCGGGACAGGGGAAAGACGGGGAGCTGTTTTTT,CASRPGQGKDGELFF
NA,TRBV29-1,TRBJ2-3,TRBD2,TGCAGCGTACCGGACAGAGCGGGGGGCCCTAGCACAGATACGCAGTATTTT,CSVPDRAGGPSTDTQYF
few,TRBV7-9,TRBJ2-3,NA,TGTGCCAGCAGCTTAGCCGTGCCGGCGGCAGGTGATACGCAGTATTTT,CASSLAVPAAGDTQYF
few,TRBV4-1,TRBJ2-3,TRBD2,TGCGCCAGCAGCGCACGGACTAGCGGGGTTGGAGATACGCAGTATTTT,CASSARTSGVGDTQYF
NA,TRBV20-1,TRBJ1-2,NA,TGCAGTGCTAGGGCAGGGAACTATGGCTACACCTTC,CSARAGNYGYTF